Here is one TCR beta chain with its context. The method was immunoSEQ multiplex PCR; TCRdb's version includes in-frame clones alone and lacks a portion of them. The data show 100,000 to 110,000 clones, with around 93% seen just once and 1.9% held by the top ten. This entry belongs to a study of T cell changes during pregnancy in multiple sclerosis. Trimming cost V 6 bases and J 9 bases, with 12 bases left between them. Germline V gene sequence: CDR1 LNHDA, CDR2 SQIVND (reference sequence). This CDR3 has 12 residues. The specimen was peripheral blood, collected after pregnancy. This receptor was obtained from a female donor with multiple sclerosis, enrolled in a pregnancy study. The chain combines TRBV19 with TRBJ2-4; D is perhaps TRBD1 (6 bases). CDR3: CASREGGGIQYF. CDR3 DNA: TGTGCCAGTAGGGAAGGGGGTGGCATTCAGTACTTC. The entire variable domain, with the rest obtained from reference TRBV19 and TRBJ2-4, is as follows: DGGITQSPKYLFRKEGQNVTLSCEQNLNHDAMYWYRQDPGQGLRLIYYSQIVNDFQKGDIAEGYSVSREKKESFPLTVTSAQKNPTAFYLCASREGGGIQYFGAGTRLSVL.